This T cell receptor beta chain was obtained from a study of IL-17A CD8 T cells in psoriatic arthritis synovium. The study in broad terms: The goal of the study was to define the phenotype, molecular profile and function of synovial IL-17A+CD8+ T cells in psoriatic arthritis pathogenesis.

Study-wide findings and limitations: In a couple of patients, many Tc17 clones were found to be shared with the synovial Tc1 population, resulting in Morisita overlap indices above 0.85. TCR sequencing covered only three patients, which the authors acknowledged as a limited sample size. Although some individual clones took up over 4.5% of the repertoire, most synovial CD8+ subsets stayed polyclonal. Cells were obtained from synovial fluid rather than synovial tissue, because no psoriatic arthritis synovial tissue samples were available.

V gives up 4 bases and J gives up 0 bases, and the segment between their germline ends measures 9 bases. Looking up the germline V gene yields CDR1 MNHGY and CDR2 SAAAGT. The CDR3, from cysteine to phenylalanine, totals 15 residues. Left in the record is the CDR3 DNA by itself, 45 bases read in frame from the first base. After DNA extraction (Qiagen), TCRbeta V-D-J rearrangements underwent bias-controlled amplification and then high-throughput sequencing (immunoSEQ; Adaptive Biotech). The original methods were these. The immunoSEQ Analyzer platform was used to analyze productive sequences at the sequence level. Clonality was calculated as 1 minus Pielou's evenness, with values ranging from 0 (highly polyclonal) to 1 (monoclonal). The Morisita index, ranging from 0 (no similarity) to 1 (complete similarity), was used to quantify repertoire overlap between subsets. The immuneACCESS repertoire file appears here via TCRdb, limited to in-frame rearrangements. These files lack a portion of the clones; in checked studies, under half of the deficit traces to unresolved V genes, and the cause of the others is not known. V, J and clone size reflect that table, while D and trimming were determined from the DNA. This sample comprises over 2,000 clones, 72% of them detected only once. The ten largest account for around 10% of the sample.

In regard to this clone: Its antigen target is currently unknown. No base-level quality is on record; no much larger clone is a single base apart.

CD3+ T cells, isolated magnetically, got 1.5 hours of stimulation with PMA and ionomycin and were then labeled using IL-17A and IFNgamma cytokine secretion assays. Synovial fluid effusions were aspirated from actively inflamed joints of psoriatic arthritis patients. For each patient, synovial fluid served as the source from which three memory CD8+ T cell populations were isolated by sorting: Tc1 cells (IL-17A-IFNgamma+), Tc17 cells (IL-17A+) and the bulk memory fraction, allowing their TCR repertoires to be compared. The psoriatic arthritis patients fulfilled the Classification of Psoriatic Arthritis Study Group (CASPAR) criteria. Cytokine-secreting cells were counterstained with a viability dye and with anti-CD3, CD8, CD14 and CD4 antibodies and were sorted on a BD FACSAria. TCRbeta sequencing was performed on sorted synovial fluid CD8+ T cell subsets from three patients with psoriatic arthritis. Synovial fluid mononuclear cells were isolated with Lymphoprep and cryopreserved in liquid nitrogen before use. The medium used for cryopreservation was made up of approximately 50% fetal calf serum and about 9.8% dimethyl sulfoxide.

The source material was IFN-gamma+ CD8+ T cells from synovial fluid. Explained via the paper, the cell subset or site label denotes: IL-17A-IFNgamma+ memory CD8+ (Tc1) cells. The chain is made from TRBV6-8 and TRBJ1-4; the D gene remains uncertain. The TCR sequence derives from a human donor with psoriatic arthritis. The DNA sequence is as follows: TGTGCCAGCAGTTCGGACTATCCAACTAATGAAAAACTGTTTTTT. Its protein reads: CASSSDYPTNEKLFF.